These 25 T cell receptor beta chains came from one sample sequenced in a study of T cell responses to AZD1222 COVID-19 vaccine. The method was immunoSEQ multiplex PCR; TCRdb's version includes in-frame clones alone and lacks a portion of them. Of about 170,000 clones in the sample, just under 95% are singletons; the top ten hold more than 1.5%. The sample was peripheral blood, taken on day 0 of AZD1222 vaccination. All receptors come from an adult in good health.

This clone was recorded only once. The chain uses TRBV27 and TRBJ1-2; no reliable D call. Looked up from germline, CDR1 is MNHEY and CDR2 is SMNVEV (reference sequence). The V end lost 3 bases, the J end lost 1 base, and 18 bases lay between the germline ends. The CDR3 runs 17 residues. The CDR3 nucleotides are TGTGCCAGCAGTTTCCTGGGCGCCAAGGGTCTTAACTATGGCTACACCTTC. Its translation is CASSFLGAKGLNYGYTF.

The chain joins TRBV5-1 to TRBJ2-3; 16 bases agree with TRBD2. From germline, CDR1 is SGHRS and CDR2 YFSETQ. CDR3 length: 19 residues. V gave up 0 bases and J gave up 6 bases; unmatched junction bases: 10. The CDR3 DNA sequence: TGCGCCAGCAGCTTGGAAGGGAAGGGACTAGCGGGAGGGCTTGATACGCAGTATTTT. This sequence encodes CASSLEGKGLAGGLDTQYF.

This clone is a singleton in its sample. This chain joins TRBV7-8 and TRBJ2-7; D is unresolved. Per germline, CDR1 SGHVS and CDR2 FQNEAQ. Between the trimmed V and J ends, which lost 5 bases and 0 bases, there was a span of 14 bases. CDR3 length equals 15 residues. The CDR3 nucleotides are TGTGCCAGCAGCCCGTCCCGTGCCAACTCCTACGAGCAGTACTTC. Protein sequence: CASSPSRANSYEQYF.

This clone appeared once. The genes are TRBV5-1 and TRBJ1-4, with TRBD1 as a possible D gene (5 bases). The V and J ends lost 7 bases and 4 bases respectively, with 17 bases between them. Germline V gene data show CDR1 as SGHRS and CDR2 as YFSETQ. CDR3 length: 15 amino acids. The CDR3 here is CASGSTGTFNEKLFF. The CDR3 nucleotides are TGCGCCAGCGGCTCGACCGGGACTTTTAATGAAAAACTGTTTTTT.

V is TRBV18 and J is TRBJ1-1; D is possibly TRBD1 (5 bases). Trimming removed 3 bases at V and 4 bases at J, with 15 bases between. Germline V gene data show CDR1 as KGHSH and CDR2 as LQKENI. This CDR3 contains 15 residues. In DNA form, the CDR3 reads TGTGCCAGCTCACCCCGGACCCGTGGGGGCACTGAAGCTTTCTTT. Its protein product is CASSPRTRGGTEAFF.

V gene TRBV5-8 combines with J gene TRBJ2-1; no reliable D call. Trimming took 2 bases from V and 8 from J, leaving 14 bases between them. The CDR3 is 14 amino acids. Looked up from germline, CDR1 is SGHTS and CDR2 is YDEGEE. In DNA, the CDR3 is TGTGCCAGCAGCTTCACCTTTGTTGGGTATGAGCAGTTCTTC. Amino acids: CASSFTFVGYEQFF.

The chain couples TRBV4-1 to TRBJ2-1, with TRBD2 matching 11 bases. Germline trimming cut 5 bases from V and 7 bases from J; bases unmatched to any gene: 19. The germline V gene encodes CDR1 MGHRA and CDR2 YSYEKL. This CDR3 comprises 19 residues. CDR3 nucleotides: TGCGCCAGCAGCAGGGGGCGCATCTCACTAGCGGGAGCTGGTAATGAGCAGTTCTTC. Its translation: CASSRGRISLAGAGNEQFF.

The rearrangement uses TRBV5-1 and TRBJ1-4; D is uncertain. The germline V gene encodes CDR1 SGHRS and CDR2 YFSETQ. The CDR3 length is 13 residues. Trimming shortened V by 0 bases and J by 10 bases, and 10 bases separated the two germline ends. The CDR3 spells CASSLDGRGKLFF. The CDR3 DNA reads TGCGCCAGCAGCTTGGATGGCCGAGGAAAACTGTTTTTT.

The chain links TRBV6-5 to TRBJ2-2; D call uncertain. The length of the CDR3 is 16 residues. Trimming pared 2 bases from V and 6 bases from J, leaving 16 bases between. CDR1 and CDR2 from the germline V gene are MNHEY and SVGAGI. CDR3: CASSYLSGEHPGELFF. Here the CDR3 DNA reads TGTGCCAGCAGTTACCTATCCGGTGAACACCCCGGGGAGCTGTTTTTT.

The chain combines TRBV10-3 with TRBJ2-7; TRBD2 is a possible D gene (7 bases). Germline V gene sequence: CDR1 ENHRY, CDR2 SYGVKD. The CDR3 is made up of 14 amino acids. Trimming cost V 3 bases and J 0 bases, with 9 bases left between them. The CDR3 reads CAISERGASYEQYF. The CDR3 DNA reads TGTGCCATCAGTGAACGGGGGGCCTCCTACGAGCAGTACTTC.

This clone was picked up one time. The chain uses TRBV2 and TRBJ1-6; the D is unclear. V lost 0 bases, J lost 7 bases, and 10 bases lay in between. Germline V gives CDR1 SNHLY, CDR2 FYNNEI. CDR3 size: 15 residues. CDR3 coding DNA: TGTGCCAGCAGTGAAGCGCGTGGCAGAAATTCACCCCTCCACTTT. Translated, it gives CASSEARGRNSPLHF.

The V call is TRBV30, the J call TRBJ2-1; D might be TRBD1 or TRBD2, each matching 6 bases. The CDR3 covers 15 residues. Trimming stripped 2 bases from V and 2 bases from J, with 13 bases between. CDR1 and CDR2 from the germline V gene are GTSNPN and SVGIG (reference sequence). The CDR3 protein is CAWSPDGGAYNEQFF. The CDR3 DNA sequence: TGTGCCTGGAGTCCAGACGGGGGCGCCTACAATGAGCAGTTCTTC.

V and J are TRBV7-3 and TRBJ2-7, with TRBD1 matching 7 bases. Germline V gene sequence: CDR1 SGHTA, CDR2 FQGTGA. The CDR3 spans 16 residues. V trimming: 2 bases; J trimming: 1 base; junction bases outside the gene matches: 8. For the CDR3, the DNA is TGTGCCAGCAGCTTAGAGGGGGCTGTTCCGTCCTACGAGCAGTACTTC. Protein: CASSLEGAVPSYEQYF.

This chain uses TRBV7-9 with TRBJ2-7; 10 nucleotides line up with TRBD1. This CDR3 is 15 amino acids long. Germline loops: CDR1 SEHNR, CDR2 FQNEAQ (reference sequence). After removal of 5 bases from V and 4 bases from J, the junction contained 8 bases not matched to a gene. The CDR3 DNA sequence: TGTGCCAGCAGCCCTACGGGACAGGGGAAGTACGAGCAGTACTTC. Protein: CASSPTGQGKYEQYF.

This sequence joins TRBV18 and TRBJ2-7; 9 bases are a match to TRBD2. The CDR3 is 16 residues long. The junction had 11 bases not matched to a gene; V was cut back by 2 bases and J by 6 bases. Germline V lookup: CDR1 KGHSH, CDR2 LQKENI. The DNA for the CDR3 is TGTGCCAGCTCACCAACGGTAGGCGGGAGGGACGTCGAGCAGTACTTC. Its protein product is CASSPTVGGRDVEQYF.

This clone was seen just once. V gene TRBV6-5 combines with J gene TRBJ2-7, with TRBD1 matching over 7 bases. The J segment lost 3 bases and the V segment lost 6 bases, leaving 11 bases of the junction unmatched. Germline CDR1 MNHEY, CDR2 SVGAGI. The CDR3 consists of 15 residues. CDR3 coding DNA: TGTGCCAGCAGACCCGGGACAGCGATTAACTACGAGCAGTACTTC. Protein sequence: CASRPGTAINYEQYF.

V gene TRBV7-9 combines with J gene TRBJ2-1, with 12 bases matching TRBD2. Germline CDR1 and CDR2: SEHNR and FQNEAQ (reference sequence). J lost 8 bases, V lost 3 bases, and 11 bases had no gene match. This CDR3 comprises 17 residues. The CDR3: CASSFPPGTSGSDEQFF. The CDR3, as DNA: TGTGCCAGCAGCTTTCCCCCCGGGACTAGCGGGTCGGATGAGCAGTTCTTC.

V usage is TRBV6-4 and J usage is TRBJ1-2; D unclear. The germline V gene has CDR1 MRHNA and CDR2 SNTAGT. The CDR3 is made up of 10 amino acids. With 8 bases removed from V and 8 bases from J, the gap between germline ends came to 9 bases. CDR3 in DNA: TGTGCCAGCGGCGGTAACGGCTACACCTTC. Amino acids: CASGGNGYTF.

V gene TRBV27 combines with J gene TRBJ2-7; 10 bases are shared with TRBD1. The germline V gene encodes CDR1 MNHEY and CDR2 SMNVEV (reference sequence). The CDR3 has 14 amino acids. V shed 5 bases, J shed 5 bases, and the junction held 6 bases outside the gene matches. The CDR3 loop is CASSVRQGAHEQYF. DNA for the CDR3: TGTGCCAGCAGTGTCCGACAGGGGGCCCACGAGCAGTACTTC.

V is TRBV9 and J is TRBJ2-2; D is ambiguous. Germline V gene lookup returns CDR1 SGDLS and CDR2 YYNGEE. The length of the CDR3 is 16 residues. The germline V and J ends were trimmed by 2 bases and 6 bases, with 17 bases remaining between them. The CDR3, as DNA: TGTGCCAGCAGCGTGAGTGCCAACCCCCCGCCCGGGGAGCTGTTTTTT. Translated: CASSVSANPPPGELFF.

The chain joins TRBV27 to TRBJ1-2; TRBD1 aligns across 11 bases. Germline CDR1 reads MNHEY; CDR2 reads SMNVEV (reference sequence). The CDR3 spans 15 residues. V gave up 5 bases and J gave up 2 bases; unmatched junction bases: 4. The DNA for the CDR3 is TGTGCCAGCAGTCCTCGGACAGGGGGCAACTATGGCTACACCTTC. The encoded protein is CASSPRTGGNYGYTF.

This chain links TRBV6-5 with TRBJ2-1, with unresolved D. The CDR3 runs to 14 residues. Per the germline V gene, CDR1 is MNHEY and CDR2 is SVGAGI. The V end was cut by 2 bases, the J end by 8 bases, with 13 bases between. In DNA form, the CDR3 reads TGTGCCAGCAGTTACGGTGGGCCGATAGATGAGCAGTTCTTC. Translation gives CASSYGGPIDEQFF.

The chain combines TRBV27 with TRBJ1-2; D possibly corresponds to TRBD1 (5 bases). Trimming pared 8 bases from V and 0 bases from J, leaving 19 bases between. The germline V gene encodes CDR1 MNHEY and CDR2 SMNVEV (reference sequence). The CDR3 runs to 16 residues. CDR3 in DNA: TGTGCCAGCGGGAAGGCCGGGACCCTTGCTAACTATGGCTACACCTTC. The encoded protein is CASGKAGTLANYGYTF.

The chain couples TRBV6-6 to TRBJ2-7; 7 positions agree with TRBD1. Trimming cost V 5 bases and J 2 bases; bases outside gene matches: 3. The germline V gene encodes CDR1 MNHNY and CDR2 SVGAGI (reference sequence). The length of the CDR3 is 13 residues. The CDR3 spells CASSPGTAYEQYF. In nucleotides, the CDR3 is TGTGCCAGCAGTCCCGGGACAGCCTACGAGCAGTACTTC.

The J gene is TRBJ1-3, the V gene TRBV6-2 or TRBV6-3; D unresolved. With 2 bases removed from V and 0 bases from J, the gap between germline ends came to 17 bases. The germline V gene encodes CDR1 MNHEY and CDR2 SVGEGT. The length of the CDR3 is 18 residues. The DNA of the CDR3 is TGTGCCAGCAGTTACGTGGGAGCCCTTTTCGCCTCTGGAAACACCATATATTTT. This sequence encodes CASSYVGALFASGNTIYF.